This T cell receptor (beta chain) was identified in a study of blood T cell repertoires in COVID-19. The wider study: PBMCs, B-cell-depleted T cells, or T cells were the source of the cDNA or gDNA that made up the material.

CDR3 length: 15 residues. V shed 0 bases and J shed 3 bases, with 10 bases lying between them. Germline V gives CDR1 SGDLS, CDR2 YYNGEE. Participants' reported clinical history set cohort assignment. As processed by the authors: Researchers report that nucleated cell counts were estimated from reference gene primer amplification. Libraries were prepared by immunoSEQ multiplex PCR; TCRdb keeps only in-frame clonotypes and omits some of them. The V and J calls and clone size come from that table; D and trimming were worked out from the DNA. This sample has 190,000 or so clones, with over 80% found just once.

The rearrangement uses TRBV9 and TRBJ2-1; possible D gene TRBD2, 7 bases. The sequencing input was PBMCs or T cells enriched from blood (not recorded which). The TCR sequence derives from a man between 18 and 35 years old with acute COVID-19. The CDR3 protein is CASSVEGGNYNEQFF. In nucleotides, the CDR3 is TGTGCCAGCAGCGTAGAGGGGGGGAACTACAATGAGCAGTTCTTC.